These T cell receptor beta chains were read from a single sample in a study of blood T cells in healthy people across ages. MiXCR was run by TCRdb on the 5' RACE reads, yielding one entry per CDR3 protein. Among roughly 930,000 distinct CDR3 sequences listed, approximately 49% were seen once. The sequenced material came from blood. These receptor sequences come from a man aged 30 to 39 in good health. Each CDR3 is given with its conserved first and last residue. D genes are given only for firm matches.

cdr3_length: 14; v_call: TRBV5-1; d_call: -; j_call: TRBJ1-6; cdr3_aa: CASSETGRDSPLHF
cdr3_length: 16; v_call: TRBV7-9; d_call: -; j_call: TRBJ2-3; cdr3_aa: CASSLGRVVGTDTQYF
cdr3_length: 17; v_call: TRBV9; d_call: -; j_call: TRBJ2-1; cdr3_aa: CASSAPETGISYNEQFF
cdr3_length: 15; v_call: TRBV20-1; d_call: TRBD2; j_call: TRBJ2-5; cdr3_aa: CSANRLAGVAETQYF
cdr3_length: 13; v_call: TRBV11-3; d_call: -; j_call: TRBJ2-5; cdr3_aa: CASSLMASETQYF
cdr3_length: 16; v_call: TRBV28; d_call: TRBD1; j_call: TRBJ2-7; cdr3_aa: CASNQPGQKKTYEQYF
cdr3_length: 17; v_call: TRBV7-2; d_call: -; j_call: TRBJ2-3; cdr3_aa: CASSSLWVDQGTDTQYF
cdr3_length: 14; v_call: TRBV28; d_call: -; j_call: TRBJ2-3; cdr3_aa: CASRRGGRTDTQYF
cdr3_length: 15; v_call: TRBV7-2; d_call: TRBD1; j_call: TRBJ1-2; cdr3_aa: CASIRDVGGYYGYTF
cdr3_length: 16; v_call: TRBV27; d_call: TRBD1; j_call: TRBJ1-1; cdr3_aa: CASSAIQGSIDTEAFF
cdr3_length: 16; v_call: TRBV18; d_call: TRBD2; j_call: TRBJ2-1; cdr3_aa: CASSVASGGSYNEQFF
cdr3_length: 13; v_call: TRBV20-1; d_call: -; j_call: TRBJ1-5; cdr3_aa: CSARDYSNQPQHF
cdr3_length: 15; v_call: TRBV7-7; d_call: -; j_call: TRBJ2-5; cdr3_aa: CASSLDALGLETQYF
cdr3_length: 14; v_call: TRBV5-1; d_call: -; j_call: TRBJ2-3; cdr3_aa: CASSLQGETDTQYF
cdr3_length: 16; v_call: TRBV13; d_call: TRBD2; j_call: TRBJ2-3; cdr3_aa: CTSSLVLAGTTDTQYF
cdr3_length: 13; v_call: TRBV18; d_call: -; j_call: TRBJ2-3; cdr3_aa: CASSGPGTDTQYF
cdr3_length: 15; v_call: TRBV7-2; d_call: -; j_call: TRBJ2-3; cdr3_aa: CASSRPPGDTDTQYF
cdr3_length: 13; v_call: TRBV4-3; d_call: -; j_call: TRBJ2-7; cdr3_aa: CVSSQGTLYEQYF
cdr3_length: 13; v_call: TRBV5-1; d_call: TRBD1; j_call: TRBJ2-1; cdr3_aa: CASRQGANNEQFF
cdr3_length: 14; v_call: TRBV27; d_call: -; j_call: TRBJ1-1; cdr3_aa: CASRVDRVGTEAFF
cdr3_length: 13; v_call: TRBV6-6; d_call: -; j_call: TRBJ2-3; cdr3_aa: CASSWAGSNTQYF
cdr3_length: 16; v_call: TRBV4-2; d_call: -; j_call: TRBJ1-4; cdr3_aa: CASSQLGTTTNEKLFF